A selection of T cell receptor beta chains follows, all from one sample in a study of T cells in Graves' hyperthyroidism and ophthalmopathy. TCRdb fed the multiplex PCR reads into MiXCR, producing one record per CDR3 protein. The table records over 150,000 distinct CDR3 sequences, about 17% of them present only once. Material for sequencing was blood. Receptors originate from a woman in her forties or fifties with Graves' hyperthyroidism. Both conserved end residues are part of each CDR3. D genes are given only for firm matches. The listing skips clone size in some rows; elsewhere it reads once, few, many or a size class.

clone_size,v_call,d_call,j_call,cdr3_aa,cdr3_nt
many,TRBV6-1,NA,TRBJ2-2,CASSYTNTGELFF,TGTGCCAGCAGTTACACGAACACCGGGGAGCTGTTTTTT
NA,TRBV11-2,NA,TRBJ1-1,CASSPHGTEAFF,TGTGCCAGCAGCCCACACGGTACTGAAGCTTTCTTT
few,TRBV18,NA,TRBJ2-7,CASSFGTPASYEQYF,TGTGCCAGCTCATTTGGGACACCAGCCTCCTACGAGCAGTACTTC
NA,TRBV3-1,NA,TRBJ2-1,CASSQETSHEQFF,TGTGCCAGCAGCCAAGAGACTTCCCATGAGCAGTTCTTC
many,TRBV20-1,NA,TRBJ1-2,CSARHRGYGYTF,TGCAGTGCTAGGCATCGGGGCTATGGCTACACCTTC
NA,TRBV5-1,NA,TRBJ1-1,CASNLAGMPVTEAFF,TGCGCCAGCAACTTGGCTGGGATGCCGGTCACTGAGGCTTTCTTT
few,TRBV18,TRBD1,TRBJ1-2,CASSSSGGTHYGYTF,TGTGCCAGCTCATCCTCAGGGGGCACCCACTATGGCTACACCTTC
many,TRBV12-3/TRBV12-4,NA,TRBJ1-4,CASSLSGLEKLFF,TGTGCCAGCAGTTTATCAGGGTTGGAAAAACTGTTTTTT
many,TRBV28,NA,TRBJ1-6,CASSYPRVYNSPLHF,TGTGCCAGCAGCTACCCCCGTGTGTATAATTCACCCCTCCACTTT
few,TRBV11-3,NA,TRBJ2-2,CASSLAANAGELFF,TGTGCCAGCAGCTTAGCTGCGAACGCCGGGGAGCTGTTTTTT
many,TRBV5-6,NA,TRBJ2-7,CASSFLRWSGDEQYF,TGTGCCAGCAGCTTCTTACGGTGGTCTGGCGACGAACAGTACTTC
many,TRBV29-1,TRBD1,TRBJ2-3,CSVRTGMGPDTQYF,TGCAGCGTAAGGACAGGGATGGGGCCAGATACGCAGTATTTT
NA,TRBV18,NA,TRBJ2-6,CASSLSTGSGANVLTF,TGTGCCAGCTCACTCTCAACAGGGTCTGGGGCCAACGTCCTGACTTTC
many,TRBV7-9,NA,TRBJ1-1,CASSPRAQKNTEAFF,TGTGCCAGCAGCCCCCGGGCCCAGAAAAACACTGAAGCTTTCTTT
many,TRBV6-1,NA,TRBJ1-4,CASSLVLGLHLEKLFF,TGTGCCAGCAGTCTAGTACTTGGACTACACCTTGAAAAACTGTTTTTT
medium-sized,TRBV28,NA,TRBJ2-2,CASSILRELFF,TGTGCCAGCAGTATCCTTAGGGAGCTGTTTTTT
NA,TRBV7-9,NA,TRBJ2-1,CASSFPTERHGEHNEQFF,TGTGCCAGCAGTTTCCCAACAGAACGCCACGGAGAGCACAATGAGCAGTTCTTC
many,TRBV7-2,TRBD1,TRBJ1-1,CASSQNPTGGRTEAFF,TGTGCCAGCAGCCAAAACCCGACAGGGGGCAGGACTGAAGCTTTCTTT
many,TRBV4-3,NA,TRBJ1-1,CASSQDDTSHTEAFF,TGCGCCAGCAGCCAAGATGACACCTCACACACTGAAGCTTTCTTT
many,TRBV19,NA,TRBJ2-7,CASSQGPYEQYF,TGTGCCAGTAGTCAGGGGCCATACGAGCAGTACTTC
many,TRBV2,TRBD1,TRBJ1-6,CASSQEGAHYNSPLHF,TGTGCCAGCAGTCAGGAGGGGGCGCATTATAATTCACCCCTCCACTTT
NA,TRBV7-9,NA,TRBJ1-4,CASSPASASSNEKLFF,TGTGCCAGCAGCCCGGCGTCTGCGTCTTCTAATGAAAAACTGTTTTTT
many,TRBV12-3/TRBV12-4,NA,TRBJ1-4,CASSLTQGLNEKLFF,TGTGCCAGCAGTTTAACCCAGGGGCTTAATGAAAAACTGTTTTTT
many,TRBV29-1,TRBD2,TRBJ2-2,CSVGRGGNTGELFF,TGCAGCGTTGGTCGCGGGGGGAACACCGGGGAGCTGTTTTTT
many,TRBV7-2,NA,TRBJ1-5,CASSRGRNQPQHF,TGTGCCAGCAGCCGAGGACGGAATCAGCCCCAGCATTTT
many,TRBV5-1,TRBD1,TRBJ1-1,CASSVGQGAVGAFF,TGCGCCAGCAGCGTAGGACAGGGGGCTGTGGGGGCTTTCTTT
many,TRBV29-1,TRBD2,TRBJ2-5,CSVEDSGGRETQYF,TGCAGCGTTGAAGATAGCGGGGGTAGGGAGACCCAGTACTTC
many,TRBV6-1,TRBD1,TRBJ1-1,CASRTPGQGNTEAFF,TGTGCCAGCAGAACACCGGGACAGGGTAACACTGAAGCTTTCTTT
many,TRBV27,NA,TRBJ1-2,CASSSKAQGRGYSANYGYTF,TGTGCCAGCAGTTCAAAGGCTCAGGGGCGAGGGTACTCAGCTAACTATGGCTACACCTTC
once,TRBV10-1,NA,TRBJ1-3,CASSESGQASGNTIYF,TGCGCCAGCAGTGAATCCGGGCAGGCCTCTGGAAACACCATATATTTT
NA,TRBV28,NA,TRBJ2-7,CASSLSGLVYEQYF,TGTGCCAGCAGTTTATCGGGGCTAGTTTACGAGCAGTACTTC
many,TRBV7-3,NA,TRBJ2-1,CASSITGTNVWNEQFF,TGTGCCAGCAGCATAACCGGGACAAATGTTTGGAATGAGCAGTTCTTC
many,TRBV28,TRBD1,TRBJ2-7,CASRKQGSPYEQYF,TGTGCCAGCAGGAAACAGGGGTCGCCCTACGAGCAGTACTTC
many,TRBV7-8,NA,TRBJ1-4,CASSLYLTGLGATNEKLFF,TGTGCCAGCAGCCTCTATCTGACCGGATTAGGTGCAACTAATGAAAAACTGTTTTTT
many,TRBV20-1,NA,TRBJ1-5,CSAKRQDQPQHF,TGCAGTGCGAAACGACAGGATCAGCCCCAGCATTTT
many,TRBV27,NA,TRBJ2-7,CASSLGGPYEQYF,TGTGCCAGCAGTTTGGGGGGGCCCTACGAGCAGTACTTC
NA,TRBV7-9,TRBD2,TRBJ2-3,CASSTKRGGDTDTQYF,TGTGCCAGCAGCACCAAGCGGGGGGGGGACACAGATACGCAGTATTTT
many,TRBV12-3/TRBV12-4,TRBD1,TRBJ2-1,CASRKGQGLINEQFF,TGTGCCAGCAGGAAGGGACAGGGCTTAATAAATGAGCAGTTCTTC
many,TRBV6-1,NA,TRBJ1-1,CASNPRGNTEAFF,TGTGCCAGCAACCCCCGTGGGAACACTGAAGCTTTCTTT
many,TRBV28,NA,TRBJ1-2,CASSLRGPNYGYTF,TGTGCCAGCAGTTTACGGGGACCTAACTATGGCTACACCTTC